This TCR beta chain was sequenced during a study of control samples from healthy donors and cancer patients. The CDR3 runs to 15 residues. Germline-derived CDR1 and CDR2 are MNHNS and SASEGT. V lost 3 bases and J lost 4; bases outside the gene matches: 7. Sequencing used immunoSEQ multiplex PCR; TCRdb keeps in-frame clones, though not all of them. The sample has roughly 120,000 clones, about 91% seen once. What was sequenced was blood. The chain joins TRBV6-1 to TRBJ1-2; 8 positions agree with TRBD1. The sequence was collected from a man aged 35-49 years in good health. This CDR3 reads CASSDSGGRGYGYTF. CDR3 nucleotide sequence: TGTGCCAGCAGTGATTCAGGGGGCAGGGGCTATGGCTACACCTTC.